The 26 T cell receptor beta chains listed next were all sequenced from one sample in a study of T cells in localized non-small cell lung cancer. Method: immunoSEQ multiplex PCR; TCRdb's copy keeps in-frame clones and lacks some. Of about 92,000 clones detected, approximately 91% appear once; the ten largest clones hold over 4%. The sample consisted of PBMCs, taken before any cancer treatment. The receptors originated from a woman aged 35 to 70 with stage II squamous cell lung carcinoma.

The chain carries TRBV5-1 and TRBJ2-1; 8 bases line up with TRBD1. CDR1 and CDR2 from the germline V gene are SGHRS and YFSETQ. CDR3 length: 13 amino acids. The V gene end was trimmed by 4 bases and the J gene end by 9 bases; junction bases not matched to a gene: 6. The DNA for the CDR3 is TGCGCCAGCAGCACCCGGACAGGGTTTGAGCAGTTCTTC. As protein: CASSTRTGFEQFF.

The chain recombines TRBV28 with TRBJ1-2, with 7 bases that match TRBD1. V lost 6 bases and J lost 3; bases outside the gene matches: 4. The CDR3 is made up of 13 amino acids. Germline loops: CDR1 MDHEN, CDR2 SYDVKM. For the CDR3, the DNA is TGTGCCAGCAGCCGACAGGGTTACTATGGCTACACCTTC. Encoded protein: CASSRQGYYGYTF.

The rearrangement joins TRBV19 to TRBJ2-1, with 10 bases fitting TRBD2. Germline loops: CDR1 LNHDA, CDR2 SQIVND (reference sequence). V lost 4 bases to trimming and J lost 9 bases; unmatched junction nucleotides: 9. The CDR3 covers 15 residues. CDR3 nucleotides: TGTGCCAGTAGTACCGGGACTAGCGTTGTAAGTGAGCAGTTCTTC. It specifies CASSTGTSVVSEQFF.

The genes are TRBV10-2 and TRBJ1-2, with D possibly TRBD1 on 6 matching bases. The ends were cut back, 5 bases at V and 7 bases at J, with 17 bases in the middle. Germline loops: CDR1 WSHSY, CDR2 SAAADI. The CDR3 length is 14 residues. The CDR3 here is CASSTSTGVIGYTF. The CDR3 DNA reads as TGCGCCAGCAGTACATCGACAGGAGTGATTGGCTACACCTTC.

DNA for the CDR3: TGTGCCAGCAGTGGTCGTGGGCCCGCCGGGGAGCTGTTTTTT. Amino acid sequence: CASSGRGPAGELFF. The chain joins TRBV25-1 to TRBJ2-2; D is undetermined. The V gene lost 4 bases and the J gene lost 6 bases, with 12 bases spanning the gap. Germline V gene sequence: CDR1 MGHDK, CDR2 SYGVNS. This CDR3 comprises 14 residues.

The V call is TRBV23-1, the J call TRBJ2-6, with D uncertain. TRBV23-1 is given ORF status, its function remaining uncertain. The CDR3 has 12 amino acids. V lost 4 bases and J lost 14, with 12 bases in between. The CDR3 loop reads CASSLPLAFLTF. In nucleotides, the CDR3 is TGCGCCAGCAGTCTACCATTGGCCTTCCTGACTTTC.

The gene calls are TRBV6-1 and TRBJ2-3; tentative D call: TRBD1 (5 bases). Germline CDR1 reads MNHNS; CDR2 reads SASEGT. Trimming stripped 0 bases from V and 1 base from J, with 11 bases between. This CDR3 has 16 residues. CDR3 sequence reads: CASSEAGRAGTDTQYF. CDR3 DNA: TGTGCCAGCAGTGAAGCCGGCAGGGCGGGCACAGATACGCAGTATTTT.

The V and J genes are TRBV5-4 and TRBJ1-1, with 9 bases fitting TRBD1. V lost 5 bases to trimming and J lost 5 bases; unmatched junction nucleotides: 10. This CDR3 region has 15 residues. Germline lookup yields CDR1 SGHNT and CDR2 YYREEE (reference sequence). The CDR3 DNA follows: TGTGCCAGCAGTCAACCCGGGACAGGGTGGACTGAAGCTTTCTTT. It is translated as CASSQPGTGWTEAFF.

The chain recombines TRBV18 with TRBJ1-6, with TRBD1 as a possible D gene (5 bases). CDR3 size: 16 residues. Germline assignment: CDR1 KGHSH and CDR2 LQKENI. The germline V and J ends were trimmed by 1 base and 7 bases, with 14 bases remaining between them. The CDR3 here is CASSPQTGRVNSPLHF. The DNA for the CDR3 is TGTGCCAGCTCACCACAAACCGGCAGGGTGAATTCACCCCTCCACTTT.

The V call is TRBV2, the J call TRBJ1-3, with D uncertain. V shed 2 bases and J shed 0 bases, with 8 bases lying between them. Germline CDR1 reads SNHLY; CDR2 reads FYNNEI. CDR3 size: 15 residues. The CDR3 DNA reads as TGTGCCAGCAGTGAAACACCCGTCTCTGGAAACACCATATATTTT. It translates to CASSETPVSGNTIYF.

The V gene is TRBV19, the J gene TRBJ2-2; D might be TRBD2 (5 bases). This CDR3 is 17 amino acids long. V shed 4 bases and J shed 4 bases, with 19 bases lying between them. In germline, CDR1 is LNHDA, CDR2 SQIVND (reference sequence). This CDR3 is CASSTPGPLGGTGELFF. The DNA for the CDR3 is TGTGCCAGTAGTACCCCCGGGCCCCTTGGAGGCACCGGGGAGCTGTTTTTT.

This rearrangement joins TRBV29-1 to TRBJ2-3; TRBD2 aligns across 8 bases. The V and J ends lost 4 bases and 7 bases, in that order; junction bases with no gene match: 13. Germline values: CDR1 SQVTM, CDR2 ANQGSEA. This CDR3 is built from 15 residues. The CDR3 region is CSVAGGFDSAYTQYF. In nucleotides, the CDR3 is TGCAGCGTTGCGGGGGGGTTCGACAGCGCCTATACGCAGTATTTT.

The J gene is TRBJ2-2, the V gene TRBV6-5; 8 nucleotides align to TRBD1. The CDR3 runs 14 residues. Per the germline V gene, CDR1 is MNHEY and CDR2 is SVGAGI. J gave up 4 bases and V 6 bases, and 4 bases lay outside the gene matches. The CDR3 loop is CASSWTGFTGELFF. CDR3 bases: TGTGCCAGCAGCTGGACAGGGTTCACCGGGGAGCTGTTTTTT.

This chain uses TRBV5-4 with TRBJ2-7; 7 bases align to TRBD2. V trimming: 0 bases; J trimming: 3 bases; junction bases outside the gene matches: 6. CDR1 is SGHNT and CDR2 is YYREEE in the germline V gene (reference sequence). The CDR3 is made up of 15 amino acids. CDR3 residues: CASSLAGGSDYEQYF. As DNA, the CDR3 is TGTGCCAGCAGCTTGGCCGGGGGGAGCGACTACGAGCAGTACTTC.

The chain joins TRBV5-1 to TRBJ1-1; D perhaps matches TRBD1 (5 bases). V lost 4 bases, J lost 4 bases, and 20 bases lay in between. The germline V gene has CDR1 SGHRS and CDR2 YFSETQ. The length of the CDR3 is 16 residues. CDR3 sequence: CASSPFTQGGGTEAFF. CDR3 nucleotides: TGCGCCAGCAGCCCCTTCACCCAGGGTGGTGGCACTGAAGCTTTCTTT.

The chain couples TRBV27 to TRBJ2-2; 7 bases fit TRBD1. Trimming took 7 bases from V and 4 from J; bases not matched to a gene: 15. CDR3 length equals 17 residues. Germline V gives CDR1 MNHEY, CDR2 SMNVEV (reference sequence). The CDR3 nucleotides read TGTGCCAGCAAACAGCACAGGGGCGGCGTGGGCACCGGGGAGCTGTTTTTT. It translates to CASKQHRGGVGTGELFF.

The chain links TRBV5-1 to TRBJ1-4; TRBD1 is a possible D gene (6 bases). The germline V and J ends were trimmed by 2 bases and 12 bases, with 11 bases remaining between them. Germline assignment: CDR1 SGHRS and CDR2 YFSETQ. The CDR3 loop spans 12 amino acids. As DNA, the CDR3 is TGCGCCAGCAGCTTAGGGGGAGGCGAACTGTTTTTT. Protein product: CASSLGGGELFF.

V usage is TRBV19 and J usage is TRBJ1-4, with D tentatively TRBD1 (5 bases). CDR3 length: 14 amino acids. Germline V CDR1 and CDR2: LNHDA, SQIVND (reference sequence). V shed 10 bases and J shed 5 bases, with 17 bases lying between them. The CDR3 loop is CATTPGLRNEKLFF. The CDR3, as DNA: TGTGCCACGACACCGGGACTGAGAAATGAAAAACTGTTTTTT.

This rearrangement joins TRBV11-2 to TRBJ2-7; D is uncertain. The germline V gene has CDR1 SGHAT and CDR2 FQNNGV. This CDR3 is built from 15 residues. V was clipped by 1 base and J by 2 bases, with 12 bases between them. The CDR3 DNA is TGTGCCAGCAGCTTAGCCCCTGATCTAGCCTACGAGCAGTACTTC. Its protein is CASSLAPDLAYEQYF.

The genes are TRBV5-1 and TRBJ2-7; unclear D gene. Trimming removed 0 bases from V and 5 bases from J, with 12 bases in between. Germline CDR1 SGHRS, CDR2 YFSETQ. The CDR3 extends over 14 amino acids. CDR3 DNA: TGCGCCAGCAGCTTGGGAAGCGACTTCCACGAGCAGTACTTC. Protein sequence: CASSLGSDFHEQYF.

The chain is built from TRBV30 and TRBJ1-2; D remains unclear. The germline CDR1 and CDR2 sequences are GTSNPN and SVGIG (reference sequence). The ends were cut back, 3 bases at V and 4 bases at J, with 15 bases in the middle. The CDR3 is 14 amino acids. CDR3 nucleotides: TGTGCCTGGAGCCAGAACCCAATGGGCTATGGCTACACCTTC. Its protein is CAWSQNPMGYGYTF.

CDR3 region: CASSEGTAIYGYTF. The CDR3 coding sequence is TGTGCCAGCAGCGAAGGGACAGCGATCTATGGCTACACCTTC. The chain employs TRBV5-6 and TRBJ1-2; 7 nucleotides agree with TRBD1. Trimming took 4 bases from V and 4 from J; bases not matched to a gene: 7. Germline values: CDR1 SGHDT, CDR2 YYEEEE. The CDR3 sequence is 14 residues long.

The V gene is TRBV28, the J gene TRBJ1-4, with D perhaps matching TRBD1 (6 bases). Germline V gene lookup returns CDR1 MDHEN and CDR2 SYDVKM. The CDR3 spans 16 residues. V gave up 5 bases and J gave up 8 bases, with 21 bases separating them. CDR3: CASSAHLQGRREKLFF. The DNA for the CDR3 is TGTGCCAGCAGTGCTCACTTGCAGGGGCGTCGGGAAAAACTGTTTTTT.

Note on this clone: The identical CDR3 is also encoded by other nucleotide sequences in the sample. The chain is built from TRBV5-1 and TRBJ2-2, with D tentatively TRBD1 (5 bases). The V gene lost 2 bases and the J gene lost 1 base, with 6 bases spanning the gap. The CDR3 extends over 14 amino acids. Germline CDR1 is SGHRS and CDR2 is YFSETQ. As DNA, the CDR3 is TGCGCCAGCAGCTTAACAGGGAACACCGGGGAGCTGTTTTTT. It specifies CASSLTGNTGELFF.

As DNA, the CDR3 is TGTGCCAGCAGTTACTCCTCCGGGCCCCAGCATTTT. Its translation is CASSYSSGPQHF. V gene TRBV6-6 combines with J gene TRBJ1-5, with unresolved D. This CDR3 region has 12 residues. Germline V gene sequence: CDR1 MNHNY, CDR2 SVGAGI (reference sequence). V lost 0 bases and J 9 bases, leaving 6 bases between the germline ends.

This chain connects TRBV7-9 to TRBJ1-5; D gene ambiguous. The V gene lost 4 bases and the J gene lost 7 bases, with 11 bases spanning the gap. CDR3 length: 13 residues. Germline loops: CDR1 SEHNR, CDR2 FQNEAQ (reference sequence). The CDR3 DNA is TGTGCCAGCAGCTACTCGTCGGCCCAGCCCCAGCATTTT. Its translation: CASSYSSAQPQHF.